Following are 6 T cell receptor beta chains from one sample sequenced in a study of CD8+CD57+ T cells in acquired aplastic anemia (dated by TCRdb to the late 2010s). Patients chosen for sequencing had shown expansion of CD8+CD57+ cells by flow cytometry. The sample was run on an Illumina HiSeq 2000. Genomic DNA served as template for TCR beta VDJ combination and CDR3 sequence profiling. The public reads were run again by TCRdb, first through fastp at Q25 and then through MiXCR, and only productive beta chains were kept. Each CDR3 protein gets just one entry, which takes the most common genes and DNA from the rows behind it. Within this sample are fewer than 250,000 distinct CDR3 sequences, with approximately 45% of them counted one time only. The ten largest make up 7.8% of the sample. Sequenced input: sorted CD4+, CD8+, or CD8+CD57+ T cells (not recorded which) from PBMCs. These receptors were taken from a human donor with aplastic anemia.

Concerning this clonotype: This may stem from a read error, because a much larger clone lies one nucleotide away. This chain joins TRBV7-9 and TRBJ2-3; 10 nucleotides align to TRBD2. The germline V gene has CDR1 SEHNR and CDR2 FQNEAQ (reference sequence). The CDR3 has 17 amino acids. The CDR3 region is CACSLDSLAGDPDTQYF. The DNA of the CDR3 is TGTGCCTGCAGCTTAGATTCCCTAGCGGGAGATCCAGATACGCAGTATTTT.

This chain uses TRBV7-2 with TRBJ2-7; TRBD2 agrees at 12 bases. After removal of 1 base from V and 5 bases from J, the junction contained 6 bases not matched to a gene. From germline, CDR1 is SGHTA and CDR2 FQGNSA. The CDR3 runs 16 residues. The CDR3 here is CASSLGRLAGVNEQYF. Here the CDR3 DNA reads TGTGCCAGCAGCTTAGGGAGACTAGCGGGGGTCAACGAGCAGTACTTC. The full variable domain, with the rest looked up from reference TRBV7-2 and TRBJ2-7, is GAGVSQSPSNKVTEKGKDVELRCDPISGHTALYWYRQSLGQGLEFLIYFQGNSAPDKSGLPSDRFSAERTGGSVSTLTIQRTQQEDSAVYLCASSLGRLAGVNEQYFGPGTRLTVT.

This clonotype was counted ten times or more. The J gene is TRBJ1-6, the V gene TRBV6-5; D not certain. The germline CDR1 and CDR2 sequences are MNHEY and SVGAGI. CDR3 size: 15 residues. V was pared by 2 bases and J by 7 bases, with 12 bases between. CDR3 DNA sequence: TGTGCCAGCAGTTACGGGGAGGGTGCAAATTCACCCCTCCACTTT. Translating it yields CASSYGEGANSPLHF.

CDR3 sequence reads: CASSYTPSSGGAETQYF. As DNA, the CDR3 is TGCGCCAGCAGTTACACCCCCTCTAGCGGGGGGGCCGAGACCCAGTACTTC. The J gene is TRBJ2-5, the V gene TRBV10-1, with 12 bases aligning to TRBD2. The V segment lost 5 bases and the J segment 5 bases; nucleotides outside the gene matches: 12. CDR1 WNHNN and CDR2 SYGVQD come from the germline V gene (reference sequence). The CDR3 covers 17 residues.

The J gene is TRBJ1-1, the V gene TRBV19; 7 bases are shared with TRBD1. J gave up 4 bases and V 5 bases, and 7 bases lay outside the gene matches. The length of the CDR3 is 14 residues. Germline V gene lookup returns CDR1 LNHDA and CDR2 SQIVND (reference sequence). CDR3 protein: CASSDRAMSTEAFF. The CDR3 nucleotides are TGTGCCAGTAGTGACAGGGCTATGAGCACTGAAGCTTTCTTT.

This chain links TRBV19 with TRBJ1-3, with 7 bases identical to TRBD1. Per the germline V gene, CDR1 is LNHDA and CDR2 is SQIVND (reference sequence). This CDR3 has 16 amino acids. Trimming removed 3 bases from V and 2 bases from J; junction bases left unmatched: 7. The CDR3 sequence is CASSIFGRGPGNTIYF. CDR3 nucleotide sequence: TGTGCCAGTAGTATCTTCGGAAGGGGGCCTGGAAACACCATATATTTT. The variable domain in full, with the rest retrieved from reference TRBV19 and TRBJ1-3, is DGGITQSPKYLFRKEGQNVTLSCEQNLNHDAMYWYRQDPGQGLRLIYYSQIVNDFQKGDIAEGYSVSREKKESFPLTVTSAQKNPTAFYLCASSIFGRGPGNTIYFGEGSWLTVV.